This TCR beta chain derives from a study of control samples from healthy donors and cancer patients. Germline V gives CDR1 DFQATT, CDR2 SNEGSKA (reference sequence). The V gene lost 3 bases and the J gene lost 3 bases, with 12 bases spanning the gap. This CDR3 contains 13 residues. Libraries were prepared by immunoSEQ multiplex PCR; TCRdb keeps only in-frame clonotypes and omits some of them. The table shows 95,000 to 150,000 clones, with approximately 89% occurring only once. The chain has TRBV20-1 and TRBJ2-7, with a possible D match to TRBD2 (6 bases). The TCR comes from a woman under 30 in good health. The sequencing input was blood. In nucleotides, the CDR3 is TGCAGTGCTAGTGGGGGGAGGAACTACGAGCAGTACTTC. Its translation is CSASGGRNYEQYF.